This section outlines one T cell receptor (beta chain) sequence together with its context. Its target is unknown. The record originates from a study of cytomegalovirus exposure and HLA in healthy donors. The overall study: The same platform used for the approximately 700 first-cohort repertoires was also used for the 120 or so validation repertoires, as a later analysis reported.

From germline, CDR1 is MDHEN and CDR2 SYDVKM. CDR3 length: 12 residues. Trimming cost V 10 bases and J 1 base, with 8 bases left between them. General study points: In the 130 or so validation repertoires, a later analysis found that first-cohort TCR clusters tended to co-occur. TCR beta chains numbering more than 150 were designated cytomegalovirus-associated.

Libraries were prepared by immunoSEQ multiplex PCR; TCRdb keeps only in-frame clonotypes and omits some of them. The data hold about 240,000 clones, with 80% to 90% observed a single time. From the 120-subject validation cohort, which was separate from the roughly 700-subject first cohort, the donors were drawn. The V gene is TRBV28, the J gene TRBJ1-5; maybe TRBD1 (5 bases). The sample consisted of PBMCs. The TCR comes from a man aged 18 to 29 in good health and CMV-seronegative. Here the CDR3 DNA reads TGTGCCATCCGACAGAGCAATCAGCCCCAGCATTTT. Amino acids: CAIRQSNQPQHF. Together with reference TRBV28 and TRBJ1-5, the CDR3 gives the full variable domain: DVKVTQSSRYLVKRTGEKVFLECVQDMDHENMFWYRQDPGLGLRLIYFSYDVKMKEKGDIPEGYSVSREKKERFSLILESASTNQTSMYLCAIRQSNQPQHFGDGTRLSIL.